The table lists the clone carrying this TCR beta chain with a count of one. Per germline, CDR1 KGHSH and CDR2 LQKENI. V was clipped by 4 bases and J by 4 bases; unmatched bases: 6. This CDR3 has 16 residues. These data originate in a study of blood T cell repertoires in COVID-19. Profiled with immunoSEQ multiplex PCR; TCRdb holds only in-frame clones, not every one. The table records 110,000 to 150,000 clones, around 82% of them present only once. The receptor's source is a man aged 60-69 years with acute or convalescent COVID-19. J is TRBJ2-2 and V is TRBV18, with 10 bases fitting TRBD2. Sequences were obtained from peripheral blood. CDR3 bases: TGTGCCAGCTCACTATTACTAGCGGGATCCACCGGGGAGCTGTTTTTT. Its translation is CASSLLLAGSTGELFF.